This record covers a single T cell receptor (beta chain). The sample belongs to a study of blood T cell repertoires in COVID-19. The table came from immunoSEQ multiplex PCR; TCRdb's copy has only in-frame clones and leaves some out. Here the sample spans approximately 250,000 clones, just under 90% being singletons. The trim removed 4 bases at V and 2 bases at J, leaving 16 bases unmatched. CDR3 length equals 18 residues. Per germline, CDR1 SGDLS and CDR2 YYNGEE. The material sequenced was PBMCs or T cells enriched from blood (not recorded which). This receptor was obtained from a woman between 25 and 40 years old with acute COVID-19. The V gene is TRBV9, the J gene TRBJ2-3; 7 bases map to TRBD2. In DNA, the CDR3 is TGTGCCAGCAGCTCACCCTCCTCCACGGGAGGATTCACAGATACGCAGTATTTT. Amino acids: CASSSPSSTGGFTDTQYF.